This T cell receptor (beta chain) emerged from a study of cytomegalovirus exposure and HLA in healthy donors. This CDR3 contains 17 residues. V lost 0 bases and J lost 2; bases outside the gene matches: 4. From germline, CDR1 is MGHRA and CDR2 YSYEKL. Worth noting for this clone: The antigen remains unidentified.

It was with 60 Vbeta and 13 Jbeta primers that the PCR ran. Only in-frame clones appear in the TCRdb table, and some are missing; sequencing was by immunoSEQ multiplex PCR. The sample has approximately 170,000 clones, approximately 85% seen once. Study results and caveats: HLA alleles showed associations with 15,000 to 20,000 TCR beta sequences in a later analysis, at a 0.05 false discovery rate. An analysis that came later showed most CMV-associated TCR beta chains appearing HLA-restricted.

J is TRBJ1-6 and V is TRBV4-1, with 7 bases fitting TRBD1. Sample: PBMCs. This TCR came from a man aged 30 to 39 in good health and CMV-seropositive. In DNA form, the CDR3 reads TGCGCCAGCAGCCAAGACGTGGACAGGACCTATAATTCACCCCTCCACTTT. It codes for CASSQDVDRTYNSPLHF.